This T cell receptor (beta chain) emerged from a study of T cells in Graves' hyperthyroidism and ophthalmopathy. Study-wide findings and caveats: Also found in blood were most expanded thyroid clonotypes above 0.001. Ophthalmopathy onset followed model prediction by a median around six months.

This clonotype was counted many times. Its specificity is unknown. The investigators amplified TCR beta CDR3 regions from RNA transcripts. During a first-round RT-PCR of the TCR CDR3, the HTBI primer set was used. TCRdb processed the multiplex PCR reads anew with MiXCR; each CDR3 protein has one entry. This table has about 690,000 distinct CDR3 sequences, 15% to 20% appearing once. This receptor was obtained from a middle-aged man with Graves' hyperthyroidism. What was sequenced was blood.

CDR3 in amino acids: CASSLTAGRETQYF. In DNA form, the CDR3 reads TGTGCCAGCAGTTTAACAGCAGGGAGGGAGACCCAGTACTTC. The chain uses TRBV12-3 or TRBV12-4 and TRBJ2-5; D may be TRBD2 (6 bases). The CDR3 runs to 14 residues. Between the trimmed V and J ends, which lost 2 bases and 5 bases, there was a span of 12 bases.